This T cell receptor (beta chain) derives from a study of vaccination effects on CD4 cells after COVID-19. Findings and caveats of the study: Whether induced by infection or by vaccine, clones showed marked clonal contraction late after vaccination.

Under the ViraFEST assay, PBMC were stimulated with viral peptide pools so that antigen-specific CD4+ T cells expanded. Sequencing was performed afterwards. Scientists isolated CD4+ T cells after an approximately 10-day culture period ended. The vaccine given was either BNT162b2 or mRNA-1273, in two doses. Absence of prior SARS-CoV-2 infection characterized the vaccine recipients, who showed negative nucleocapsid antibodies. The repertoire was sequenced with immunoSEQ multiplex PCR; TCRdb's copy has only in-frame clones and lacks some. Of 25,000 to 30,000 clones listed, 70% to 75% were seen once; the top ten hold around 9%. CDR1 is MNHNS and CDR2 is SASEGT in the germline V gene. Trimming stripped 3 bases from V and 0 bases from J, with 18 bases between. The CDR3 sequence is 18 residues long. Notes on this clone: The target antigen is unknown.

The TCR sequence derives from a human donor who received a COVID-19 vaccine. This chain links TRBV6-1 with TRBJ1-5; no definite D call. The specimen comprised CD4+ T cells from PBMCs cultured with HCoV-NL63 spike peptides, sampled after COVID-19 vaccination. CDR3 in amino acids: CASSDGQPGLLSNQPQHF. The CDR3 coding sequence is TGTGCCAGCAGTGATGGGCAGCCGGGTCTCCTTAGCAATCAGCCCCAGCATTTT.